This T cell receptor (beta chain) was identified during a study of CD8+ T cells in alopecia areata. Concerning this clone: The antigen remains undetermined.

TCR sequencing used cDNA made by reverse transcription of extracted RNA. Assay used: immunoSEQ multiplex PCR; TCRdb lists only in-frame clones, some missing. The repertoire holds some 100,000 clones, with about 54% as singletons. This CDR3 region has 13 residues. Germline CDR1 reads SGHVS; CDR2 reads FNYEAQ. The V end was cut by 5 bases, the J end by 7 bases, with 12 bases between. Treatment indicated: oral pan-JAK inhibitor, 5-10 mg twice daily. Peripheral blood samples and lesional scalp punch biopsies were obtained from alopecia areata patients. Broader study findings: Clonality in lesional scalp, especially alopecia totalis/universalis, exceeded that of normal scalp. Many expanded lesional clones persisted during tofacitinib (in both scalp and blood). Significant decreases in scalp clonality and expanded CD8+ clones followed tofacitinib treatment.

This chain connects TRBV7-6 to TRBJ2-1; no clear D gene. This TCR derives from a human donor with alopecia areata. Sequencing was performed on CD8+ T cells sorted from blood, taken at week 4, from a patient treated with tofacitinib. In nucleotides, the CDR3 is TGTGCCAGCAGCCCCTTGTTAGGTAATGAGCAGTTCTTC. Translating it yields CASSPLLGNEQFF.